This T cell receptor beta chain was identified in a study of monozygotic twins with inflammatory bowel disease. Findings and caveats of the study: Findings did not support one strong IBD-associated signal or clonotype.

Nested PCRs of roughly 17 and 9 cycles, two in total, were run on TCRalpha and TCRbeta cDNA. TCRdb derives one entry per CDR3 protein from the 5' RACE reads, leaving out DNA. The sample's table shows around 380,000 distinct CDR3 sequences. In regard to this clonotype: Antigen unknown.

The germline V gene encodes CDR1 SGHKS and CDR2 YYEKEE (reference sequence). The CDR3 has 15 amino acids. Sequencing was performed on blood. The chain links TRBV5-5 to TRBJ1-1; no DNA is available, so the TRBD1 call from TCRdb remains unchecked. The source of this sequence is a human donor with ulcerative colitis or Crohn's disease, or a healthy co-twin of an affected twin (not recorded which). CDR3 sequence: CASSLGGTGKAEAFF.